These 9 T cell receptor beta chains were sequenced from one sample in a study of PD-1 blockade in classical Hodgkin lymphoma. Sequencing was performed with immunoSEQ multiplex PCR; in TCRdb, only in-frame clones are kept and a portion is missing. Of some 23,000 clones listed, 60% to 85% are singletons. Every patient was affected by relapse after autologous stem cell transplantation, while exposure to brentuximab vedotin was not uniform. The specimen was peripheral blood mononuclear cells (PBMCs), collected before the second cycle of nivolumab. The receptors shown here come from a human donor with classical Hodgkin lymphoma.

The rearrangement uses TRBV13 and TRBJ2-1; D call uncertain. Germline lookup yields CDR1 PRHDT and CDR2 FYEKMQ (reference sequence). V was shortened by 5 bases and J by 9 bases, with 20 bases between the two germline ends. The CDR3 runs to 15 residues. The CDR3 protein is CASSPLLLSPREQFF. CDR3 DNA sequence: TGTGCCAGCAGCCCCTTGCTCCTCTCCCCACGTGAGCAGTTCTTC.

V is TRBV5-4 and J is TRBJ2-5; 9 bases agree with TRBD1. Germline assignment: CDR1 SGHNT and CDR2 YYREEE (reference sequence). After removal of 4 bases from V and 0 bases from J, the junction contained 4 bases not matched to a gene. This CDR3 has 15 residues. The CDR3 loop is CASSRDRGYQETQYF. The CDR3 DNA is TGTGCCAGCAGCAGAGACAGGGGGTACCAAGAGACCCAGTACTTC.

Here the CDR3 DNA reads TGCGCCAGCAGCCAATGGCTAGCGGTCAATGAGCAGTTCTTC. It codes for CASSQWLAVNEQFF. The rearrangement joins TRBV4-1 to TRBJ2-1; 7 nucleotides line up with TRBD2. The germline V gene encodes CDR1 MGHRA and CDR2 YSYEKL. This CDR3 comprises 14 residues. V shed 2 bases, J shed 6 bases, and the junction held 4 bases outside the gene matches.

V and J are TRBV6-1 and TRBJ2-7; TRBD2 agrees at 7 bases. Germline V gene sequence: CDR1 MNHNS, CDR2 SASEGT. V was pared by 8 bases and J by 6 bases, with 10 bases of the junction left unmatched. The CDR3 loop spans 13 amino acids. The CDR3 here is CASRRTRLGEQYF. DNA of the CDR3: TGTGCCAGCCGTAGGACTAGGTTGGGCGAGCAGTACTTC.

The genes are TRBV2 and TRBJ2-3, with a tentative D call TRBD1 (5 bases). The CDR3 spans 15 residues. V lost 6 bases and J lost 2, with 15 bases in between. Germline V lookup: CDR1 SNHLY, CDR2 FYNNEI. As DNA, the CDR3 is TGTGCCAGCAGGGAACAGGTAAATAACACAGATACGCAGTATTTT. Encoded protein: CASREQVNNTDTQYF.

The J gene is TRBJ1-1, the V gene TRBV6-1, with D possibly matching TRBD1 (6 bases). This CDR3 contains 13 residues. V lost 8 bases and J lost 4, with 14 bases in between. The germline CDR1 and CDR2 sequences are MNHNS and SASEGT. The CDR3 here is CASGLTGPTEAFF. In nucleotides, the CDR3 is TGTGCCAGCGGACTAACAGGGCCCACTGAAGCTTTCTTT.

V usage is TRBV28 and J usage is TRBJ2-7, with D unresolved. Looked up from germline, CDR1 is MDHEN and CDR2 is SYDVKM. The length of the CDR3 is 16 residues. With 5 bases removed from V and 4 bases from J, the gap between germline ends came to 21 bases. CDR3 loop: CASSAPWAEEPYEQYF. The CDR3, as DNA: TGTGCCAGCAGTGCGCCATGGGCGGAAGAACCTTACGAGCAGTACTTC.

The CDR3: CASSHSIAASSYEQYF. In nucleotides, the CDR3 is TGTGCCAGCAGTCACAGCATAGCGGCGAGCTCCTACGAGCAGTACTTC. V gene TRBV6-6 combines with J gene TRBJ2-7; D is possibly TRBD2 (6 bases). Looked up from germline, CDR1 is MNHNY and CDR2 is SVGAGI (reference sequence). V dropped 5 bases and J dropped 0 bases, with 17 bases sitting between them. The CDR3 loop spans 16 amino acids.

The J gene is TRBJ2-2, the V gene TRBV9; TRBD1 matches at 7 bases. The CDR3 runs 17 residues. J gave up 2 bases and V 1 base, and 8 bases lay outside the gene matches. CDR1 is SGDLS, CDR2 YYNGEE, per germline. CDR3 DNA sequence: TGTGCCAGCAGCGTACTTTCCGGGACAGCTAACACCGGGGAGCTGTTTTTT. Protein: CASSVLSGTANTGELFF.